The 18 T cell receptor beta chains listed next were all sequenced from one sample in a study of beta chain features in type 1 diabetes. Investigators reverse transcribed all isolated RNA, so they sequenced expressed TCRB transcripts. Assay: immunoSEQ multiplex PCR; the TCRdb copy retains only in-frame clones and omits some. The sample carries 900,000 or so clones, 17% recorded once. The source material was naive CD4+ T cells from blood. These receptors all stem from a woman under 30 in good health.

The sample holds a few counts of this clone. The chain employs TRBV5-1 and TRBJ1-3; perhaps TRBD1 as D (6 bases). V was trimmed by 4 bases and J by 0 bases, leaving 14 bases between them. Germline V gene data show CDR1 as SGHRS and CDR2 as YFSETQ. The CDR3 is made up of 16 amino acids. The CDR3 here is CASSRNPDSSGNTIYF. The CDR3 DNA follows: TGCGCCAGCAGCCGAAACCCGGACAGCTCTGGAAACACCATATATTTT.

The rearrangement uses TRBV2 and TRBJ1-2, with unresolved D. The CDR3 is 10 residues long. The germline CDR1 and CDR2 sequences are SNHLY and FYNNEI. The V end was cut by 7 bases, the J end by 3 bases, with 3 bases between. CDR3 region: CASMYYGYTF. CDR3 in DNA: TGTGCCAGCATGTACTATGGCTACACCTTC.

This clone was detected only a few times. V is TRBV5-4 and J is TRBJ2-1; D is possibly TRBD2 (6 bases). This CDR3 contains 15 residues. V was shortened by 5 bases and J by 3 bases, with 15 bases between the two germline ends. Germline CDR1 is SGHNT and CDR2 is YYREEE (reference sequence). CDR3 residues: CASSPGTGSYNEQFF. The CDR3 DNA reads TGTGCCAGCAGTCCTGGGACTGGAAGCTACAATGAGCAGTTCTTC. Filled out from reference TRBV5-4 and TRBJ2-1, the complete variable domain reads ETGVTQSPTHLIKTRGQQVTLRCSSQSGHNTVSWYQQALGQGPQFIFQYYREEENGRGNFPPRFSGLQFPNYSSELNVNALELDDSALYLCASSPGTGSYNEQFFGPGTRLTVL.

This clone appeared a few times. V is TRBV28 and J is TRBJ2-2; D perhaps matches TRBD2 (5 bases). The CDR3 is 14 residues long. Germline-derived CDR1 and CDR2 are MDHEN and SYDVKM. Trimming took 4 bases from V and 5 from J, leaving 11 bases between them. The DNA for the CDR3 is TGTGCCAGCAGTTCCTCGGGAAGAACCGGGGAGCTGTTTTTT. Residues: CASSSSGRTGELFF.

The sample holds a few counts of this clone. The same CDR3 is also encoded by other DNA sequences in this sample. V usage is TRBV18 and J usage is TRBJ2-7; D might be TRBD2 (5 bases). V was shortened by 0 bases and J by 2 bases, with 8 bases between the two germline ends. Germline V gene lookup returns CDR1 KGHSH and CDR2 LQKENI. This CDR3 is built from 14 residues. CDR3 bases: TGTGCCAGCTCACCACCCACGGGGACCTACGAGCAGTACTTC. It codes for CASSPPTGTYEQYF.

This clone was counted between two and nine times. The chain joins TRBV4-2 to TRBJ2-2; D unresolved. This CDR3 comprises 14 residues. Trimming cost V 0 bases and J 6 bases, with 8 bases left between them. The V gene's germline CDR1 is LGHNA and CDR2 YNFKEQ. In DNA, the CDR3 is TGTGCCAGCAGCCAAGATTGGGCAGCCGGGGAGCTGTTTTTT. Translation gives CASSQDWAAGELFF.

This clone has only a few counts. This chain connects TRBV7-2 to TRBJ2-5; possible D gene TRBD2, 6 bases. This CDR3 is built from 16 residues. V shed 5 bases and J shed 2 bases, with 18 bases lying between them. Germline CDR1 SGHTA, CDR2 FQGNSA. The CDR3 here is CASSISALSGQETQYF. DNA of the CDR3: TGTGCCAGCAGCATTAGCGCCCTTAGCGGACAAGAGACCCAGTACTTC.

This chain joins TRBV29-1 and TRBJ1-1; the D is unclear. V gave up 4 bases and J gave up 2 bases, with 11 bases separating them. CDR3 size: 13 residues. Germline assignment: CDR1 SQVTM and CDR2 ANQGSEA. The CDR3 sequence is CSVVQRLNTEAFF. Here the CDR3 DNA reads TGCAGCGTTGTACAGAGGCTCAACACTGAAGCTTTCTTT.

V usage is TRBV10-3 and J usage is TRBJ1-2, with 8 bases lining up with TRBD1. V gave up 4 bases and J gave up 2 bases; unmatched junction bases: 3. Germline V gene lookup returns CDR1 ENHRY and CDR2 SYGVKD. The length of the CDR3 is 14 residues. CDR3 loop: CAISANRGNYGYTF. The DNA for the CDR3 is TGTGCCATCAGTGCTAACAGGGGGAACTATGGCTACACCTTC.

Only a few counts were recorded for this clone. V usage is TRBV7-2 and J usage is TRBJ1-4; TRBD1 agrees at 7 bases. This CDR3 is 14 amino acids long. Germline CDR1 and CDR2: SGHTA and FQGNSA. V lost 5 bases, J lost 8 bases, and 8 bases stayed unmatched. This CDR3 is CASSPDRLNEKLFF. CDR3 DNA sequence: TGTGCCAGCAGCCCGGACAGGTTAAACGAAAAACTGTTTTTT.

This chain links TRBV10-3 with TRBJ2-4; possibly TRBD2 for D (5 bases). Germline CDR1 and CDR2: ENHRY and SYGVKD. Trimming cost V 10 bases and J 2 bases, with 15 bases left between them. This CDR3 is built from 14 residues. The DNA of the CDR3 is TGTGCCACCGACAAAACGGGGACCAAAAACATTCAGTACTTC. Protein sequence: CATDKTGTKNIQYF.

V is TRBV7-9 and J is TRBJ2-2, with 8 bases that match TRBD1. The V segment lost 5 bases and the J segment 4 bases; nucleotides outside the gene matches: 6. Germline assignment: CDR1 SEHNR and CDR2 FQNEAQ (reference sequence). CDR3 length: 15 amino acids. The CDR3 coding sequence is TGTGCCAGCAGCCCCCAGGGGGCGAGCACCGGGGAGCTGTTTTTT. It encodes CASSPQGASTGELFF.

This clone has more than one count but fewer than ten. The V gene is TRBV18, the J gene TRBJ2-1; no firm D call. V was clipped by 6 bases and J by 0 bases, with 3 bases between them. Per the germline V gene, CDR1 is KGHSH and CDR2 is LQKENI. This CDR3 spans 12 amino acids. CDR3 DNA sequence: TGTGCCAGCTCCAACTCCTACAATGAGCAGTTCTTC. It is translated as CASSNSYNEQFF.

Only a few counts were recorded for this clone. This chain links TRBV10-2 with TRBJ2-7, with 13 bases lining up with TRBD2. The CDR3 consists of 15 residues. V shed 6 bases and J 4 bases; nucleotides not matched to a gene: 6. In germline, CDR1 is WSHSY, CDR2 SAAADI. Here the CDR3 reads CASSGTTSGRYEQYF. As DNA, the CDR3 is TGCGCCAGCAGCGGTACGACTAGCGGGAGGTACGAGCAGTACTTC.

This clone was seen only a few times. The chain joins TRBV4-3 to TRBJ1-2, with D perhaps TRBD1 (6 bases). In germline, CDR1 is LGHNA, CDR2 YSLEER. The CDR3 is 15 residues long. V was cut by 4 bases and J by 6 bases, with 18 bases left in between. This chain's CDR3 is CASSPGGQRRDGYTF. CDR3 sequence (DNA): TGCGCCAGCAGCCCCGGGGGCCAACGGCGGGATGGCTACACCTTC.

J is TRBJ2-2 and V is TRBV9, with D possibly being TRBD2 (6 bases). This CDR3 has 15 amino acids. V was shortened by 2 bases and J by 4 bases, with 12 bases between the two germline ends. Germline values: CDR1 SGDLS, CDR2 YYNGEE. The DNA of the CDR3 is TGTGCCAGCAGCGTTTGGGAGGTCCTCACCGGGGAGCTGTTTTTT. It translates to CASSVWEVLTGELFF.

In this sample, this clone turned up a few times. In the same sample, other DNA sequences code for this CDR3. This chain links TRBV13 with TRBJ2-2; TRBD2 aligns across 12 bases. The germline V gene encodes CDR1 PRHDT and CDR2 FYEKMQ (reference sequence). The V gene end was trimmed by 5 bases and the J gene end by 5 bases; junction bases not matched to a gene: 21. This CDR3 is built from 21 residues. This CDR3 is CASSPRNRPKTSGSRTGELFF. As DNA, the CDR3 is TGTGCCAGCAGCCCCAGAAATCGACCGAAGACTAGCGGGAGCCGTACCGGGGAGCTGTTTTTT.

The genes are TRBV6-6 and TRBJ1-1; possible D gene TRBD1, 5 bases. From germline, CDR1 is MNHNY and CDR2 SVGAGI (reference sequence). The CDR3 is 11 residues long. V lost 6 bases and J lost 6, with 8 bases in between. CDR3 bases: TGTGCCAGCAGGGACATATCTGAAGCTTTCTTT. It codes for CASRDISEAFF.